This T cell receptor (beta chain) derives from a study of blood T cell repertoires in COVID-19. The CDR3 spans 14 residues. The V end was cut by 0 bases, the J end by 2 bases, with 8 bases between. The V gene's germline CDR1 is SGHAT and CDR2 FQNNGV. Original data processing: Reference gene primer amplification yielded estimated nucleated cell counts. Sequencing was performed with immunoSEQ multiplex PCR; in TCRdb, only in-frame clones are kept and a portion is missing. The V and J calls and clone size come from that table; D and trimming were worked out from the DNA. The sample consists of under 150,000 clones, more than 80% of them appearing once.

The sequenced sample was peripheral blood. The origin of this receptor is a human donor in a cohort sampled during active COVID-19. The rearrangement uses TRBV11-2 and TRBJ2-7; D not certain. The CDR3 reads CASSLDVGPYEQYV. As DNA, the CDR3 is TGTGCCAGCAGCTTAGATGTTGGGCCCTACGAGCAGTACGTC.